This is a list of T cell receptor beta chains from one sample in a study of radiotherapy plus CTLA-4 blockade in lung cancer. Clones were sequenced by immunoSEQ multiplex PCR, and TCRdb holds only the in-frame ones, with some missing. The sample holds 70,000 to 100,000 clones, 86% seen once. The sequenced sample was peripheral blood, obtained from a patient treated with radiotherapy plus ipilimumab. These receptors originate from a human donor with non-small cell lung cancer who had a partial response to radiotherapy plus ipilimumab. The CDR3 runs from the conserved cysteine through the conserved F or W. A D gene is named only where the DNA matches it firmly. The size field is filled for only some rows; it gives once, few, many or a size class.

cdr3_nt: TGCGCCAGCAGTGATGTGGACAGGGTCGACACTGAAGCTTTCTTT; cdr3_aa: CASSDVDRVDTEAFF; j_call: TRBJ1-1; v_call: TRBV10-1; clone_size: NA; cdr3_length: 15; d_call: TRBD1
cdr3_nt: TGTGCCAGCAGCGCGGGACAGGGGACCAACGGCTACACCTTC; cdr3_aa: CASSAGQGTNGYTF; j_call: TRBJ1-2; v_call: TRBV2; clone_size: NA; cdr3_length: 14; d_call: TRBD1
cdr3_nt: TGTGCCAGCAGCTTGGGTCTAGCAAGCGCCGAGCAGTACTTC; cdr3_aa: CASSLGLASAEQYF; j_call: TRBJ2-7; v_call: TRBV5-6; clone_size: NA; cdr3_length: 14; d_call: NA
cdr3_nt: TGTGCCAGCAGCGCGACAGGGACCTACGAGCAGTACTTC; cdr3_aa: CASSATGTYEQYF; j_call: TRBJ2-7; v_call: TRBV9; clone_size: NA; cdr3_length: 13; d_call: TRBD1
cdr3_nt: TGTGCCAGCAGTTTGCGGCGGGCTCCCAACGAGCAGTACTTC; cdr3_aa: CASSLRRAPNEQYF; j_call: TRBJ2-7; v_call: TRBV27; clone_size: NA; cdr3_length: 14; d_call: NA
cdr3_nt: TGTGCCACCAGTGTTGATCAGGGCCTCTATGGCTACACCTTC; cdr3_aa: CATSVDQGLYGYTF; j_call: TRBJ1-2; v_call: TRBV15; clone_size: NA; cdr3_length: 14; d_call: NA
cdr3_nt: TGCGCCAGCGGCACAAAGGGGGCTGCCACAGATACGCAGTATTTT; cdr3_aa: CASGTKGAATDTQYF; j_call: TRBJ2-3; v_call: TRBV5-1; clone_size: NA; cdr3_length: 15; d_call: TRBD1
cdr3_nt: TGTGCCAGCAGCTTTCGTAGCAGGGAGGGAGATACGCAGTATTTT; cdr3_aa: CASSFRSREGDTQYF; j_call: TRBJ2-3; v_call: TRBV11-2; clone_size: NA; cdr3_length: 15; d_call: TRBD2
cdr3_nt: TGTGCCAGCAACCCCGGGGGCTATAATTCACCCCTCCACTTT; cdr3_aa: CASNPGGYNSPLHF; j_call: TRBJ1-6; v_call: TRBV7-9; clone_size: NA; cdr3_length: 14; d_call: NA
cdr3_nt: TGCAGCGTTACGATCTGGGACACGTACAATGAGCAGTTCTTC; cdr3_aa: CSVTIWDTYNEQFF; j_call: TRBJ2-1; v_call: TRBV29-1; clone_size: NA; cdr3_length: 14; d_call: NA
cdr3_nt: TGTGCCAGCAGCCAAGACGGACAGGGGGTGAACACTGAAGCTTTCTTT; cdr3_aa: CASSQDGQGVNTEAFF; j_call: TRBJ1-1; v_call: TRBV14; clone_size: once; cdr3_length: 16; d_call: TRBD1
cdr3_nt: TGCAGCGTTGAAGCAACCGGGGAGCTGTTTTTT; cdr3_aa: CSVEATGELFF; j_call: TRBJ2-2; v_call: TRBV29-1; clone_size: few; cdr3_length: 11; d_call: NA
cdr3_nt: TGTGCCAGCAGGCAGTGGACAGGGGCCGACACTGAAGCTTTCTTT; cdr3_aa: CASRQWTGADTEAFF; j_call: TRBJ1-1; v_call: TRBV6-6; clone_size: NA; cdr3_length: 15; d_call: TRBD1
cdr3_nt: TGTGCCTGGAGTGTCGAGCGGGCCTACAATGAGCAGTTCTTC; cdr3_aa: CAWSVERAYNEQFF; j_call: TRBJ2-1; v_call: TRBV30; clone_size: NA; cdr3_length: 14; d_call: NA
cdr3_nt: TGTGCCTGGAGTGTAAAAAGAGGTTCACCCCTCCACTTT; cdr3_aa: CAWSVKRGSPLHF; j_call: TRBJ1-6; v_call: TRBV30; clone_size: NA; cdr3_length: 13; d_call: NA
cdr3_nt: TGTGCCAGCAGTGAGGGACAGGGGAAAAACATTCAGTACTTC; cdr3_aa: CASSEGQGKNIQYF; j_call: TRBJ2-4; v_call: TRBV6-1; clone_size: NA; cdr3_length: 14; d_call: TRBD1
cdr3_nt: TGTGCCAGCAGTTACGGGCCCTTAAACATTCAGTACTTC; cdr3_aa: CASSYGPLNIQYF; j_call: TRBJ2-4; v_call: TRBV6-5; clone_size: NA; cdr3_length: 13; d_call: NA
cdr3_nt: TGTGCCAGCAGCTTGAAGGGCCAGGGCCTAGCCAAAAACATTCAGTACTTC; cdr3_aa: CASSLKGQGLAKNIQYF; j_call: TRBJ2-4; v_call: TRBV5-5; clone_size: NA; cdr3_length: 17; d_call: NA
cdr3_nt: TGTGCCAGCAGTTCCTCGGGACAGGGTGACTATGGCTACACCTTC; cdr3_aa: CASSSSGQGDYGYTF; j_call: TRBJ1-2; v_call: TRBV6-6; clone_size: NA; cdr3_length: 15; d_call: TRBD1
cdr3_nt: TGTGCCAGCGAACAGTTTAATTCACCCCTCCACTTT; cdr3_aa: CASEQFNSPLHF; j_call: TRBJ1-6; v_call: TRBV6-1; clone_size: few; cdr3_length: 12; d_call: NA
cdr3_nt: TGCGCCAGCAGCCAACCCCGGACTAGCGGGATCAGTACCGGCTCTGGGGCCAACGTCCTGACTTTC; cdr3_aa: CASSQPRTSGISTGSGANVLTF; j_call: TRBJ2-6; v_call: TRBV4-1; clone_size: NA; cdr3_length: 22; d_call: TRBD2
cdr3_nt: TGCGCCAGCAGCTTGGTTTCCGGGAGGGTTAGTAATGAGCAGTTCTTC; cdr3_aa: CASSLVSGRVSNEQFF; j_call: TRBJ2-1; v_call: TRBV5-1; clone_size: NA; cdr3_length: 16; d_call: TRBD2
cdr3_nt: TGTGCCAGCAGTAGGGGTGGGGGGGAAAAACTGTTTTTT; cdr3_aa: CASSRGGGEKLFF; j_call: TRBJ1-4; v_call: TRBV28; clone_size: NA; cdr3_length: 13; d_call: NA
cdr3_nt: TGTGCCAGCAGCCCCCGGAATCTAAGGGGGCAGTTCTTC; cdr3_aa: CASSPRNLRGQFF; j_call: TRBJ2-1; v_call: TRBV7-2; clone_size: NA; cdr3_length: 13; d_call: NA
cdr3_nt: TGCGCCAGCAGCAAAGGACTAGCGGGAGCCACGACAGATACGCAGTATTTT; cdr3_aa: CASSKGLAGATTDTQYF; j_call: TRBJ2-3; v_call: TRBV4-1; clone_size: NA; cdr3_length: 17; d_call: TRBD2
cdr3_nt: TGTGCCAGCAGTGAAGACCTCCCACTCGGCGGGGAGCTGTTTTTT; cdr3_aa: CASSEDLPLGGELFF; j_call: TRBJ2-2; v_call: TRBV2; clone_size: NA; cdr3_length: 15; d_call: NA
cdr3_nt: TGTGCCAGTAGTCCGAGACGGGGGGTAAAACTGTTTTTT; cdr3_aa: CASSPRRGVKLFF; j_call: TRBJ1-4; v_call: TRBV19; clone_size: NA; cdr3_length: 13; d_call: NA
cdr3_nt: TGTGCCAGCAGCTCGATACAGAAAGCCTACGAGCAGTACTTC; cdr3_aa: CASSSIQKAYEQYF; j_call: TRBJ2-7; v_call: TRBV7-9; clone_size: NA; cdr3_length: 14; d_call: NA
cdr3_nt: TGTGCCAGCAGCGCAAACAGGGGGGGGATTGGCTACACCTTC; cdr3_aa: CASSANRGGIGYTF; j_call: TRBJ1-2; v_call: TRBV7-9; clone_size: few; cdr3_length: 14; d_call: TRBD1
cdr3_nt: TGTGCCAGCAGTTTACCGTCACAGGGGGCTGAAGACTACGAGCAGTACTTC; cdr3_aa: CASSLPSQGAEDYEQYF; j_call: TRBJ2-7; v_call: TRBV28; clone_size: NA; cdr3_length: 17; d_call: TRBD1
cdr3_nt: TGTGCCAGCAGTGATAGGACTAGCGGGAGCTCGAGGGGAGAGACCCAGTACTTC; cdr3_aa: CASSDRTSGSSRGETQYF; j_call: TRBJ2-5; v_call: TRBV6-1; clone_size: NA; cdr3_length: 18; d_call: TRBD2
cdr3_nt: TGTGCCAGCAGTTACTCACTTAGTCCAATTGGAAACACCATATATTTT; cdr3_aa: CASSYSLSPIGNTIYF; j_call: TRBJ1-3; v_call: TRBV6-5; clone_size: NA; cdr3_length: 16; d_call: NA
cdr3_nt: TGTGCCAGCAGCTTATCCCAGGGGACCGGGGAGCTGTTTTTT; cdr3_aa: CASSLSQGTGELFF; j_call: TRBJ2-2; v_call: TRBV5-4; clone_size: once; cdr3_length: 14; d_call: NA
cdr3_nt: TGTGCCAGCAGCGTAGGACCGGGGTTCTCTGGAAACACCATATATTTT; cdr3_aa: CASSVGPGFSGNTIYF; j_call: TRBJ1-3; v_call: TRBV9; clone_size: NA; cdr3_length: 16; d_call: NA
cdr3_nt: TGTGCCAGCAGCTTGGGACAGGGGGCTTACAATGAGCAGTTCTTC; cdr3_aa: CASSLGQGAYNEQFF; j_call: TRBJ2-1; v_call: TRBV5-8; clone_size: NA; cdr3_length: 15; d_call: TRBD1
cdr3_nt: TGTGCCAGCAGTCCACCAGGGATTCGATCCTACGAGCAGTACTTC; cdr3_aa: CASSPPGIRSYEQYF; j_call: TRBJ2-7; v_call: TRBV28; clone_size: NA; cdr3_length: 15; d_call: NA
cdr3_nt: TGTGCCAGCAGCCCCAGTAGCGGGAGGTACAATGGGCAGTTCTTC; cdr3_aa: CASSPSSGRYNGQFF; j_call: TRBJ2-1; v_call: TRBV5-4; clone_size: NA; cdr3_length: 15; d_call: TRBD2
cdr3_nt: TGTGCCAGCTCCCCAGAATATAGCAATCAGCCCCAGCATTTT; cdr3_aa: CASSPEYSNQPQHF; j_call: TRBJ1-5; v_call: TRBV6-1; clone_size: NA; cdr3_length: 14; d_call: NA
cdr3_nt: TGTGCCACCATGCTCCGGGGGGGGTCGGATGAGCAGTTCTTC; cdr3_aa: CATMLRGGSDEQFF; j_call: TRBJ2-1; v_call: TRBV15; clone_size: NA; cdr3_length: 14; d_call: TRBD2